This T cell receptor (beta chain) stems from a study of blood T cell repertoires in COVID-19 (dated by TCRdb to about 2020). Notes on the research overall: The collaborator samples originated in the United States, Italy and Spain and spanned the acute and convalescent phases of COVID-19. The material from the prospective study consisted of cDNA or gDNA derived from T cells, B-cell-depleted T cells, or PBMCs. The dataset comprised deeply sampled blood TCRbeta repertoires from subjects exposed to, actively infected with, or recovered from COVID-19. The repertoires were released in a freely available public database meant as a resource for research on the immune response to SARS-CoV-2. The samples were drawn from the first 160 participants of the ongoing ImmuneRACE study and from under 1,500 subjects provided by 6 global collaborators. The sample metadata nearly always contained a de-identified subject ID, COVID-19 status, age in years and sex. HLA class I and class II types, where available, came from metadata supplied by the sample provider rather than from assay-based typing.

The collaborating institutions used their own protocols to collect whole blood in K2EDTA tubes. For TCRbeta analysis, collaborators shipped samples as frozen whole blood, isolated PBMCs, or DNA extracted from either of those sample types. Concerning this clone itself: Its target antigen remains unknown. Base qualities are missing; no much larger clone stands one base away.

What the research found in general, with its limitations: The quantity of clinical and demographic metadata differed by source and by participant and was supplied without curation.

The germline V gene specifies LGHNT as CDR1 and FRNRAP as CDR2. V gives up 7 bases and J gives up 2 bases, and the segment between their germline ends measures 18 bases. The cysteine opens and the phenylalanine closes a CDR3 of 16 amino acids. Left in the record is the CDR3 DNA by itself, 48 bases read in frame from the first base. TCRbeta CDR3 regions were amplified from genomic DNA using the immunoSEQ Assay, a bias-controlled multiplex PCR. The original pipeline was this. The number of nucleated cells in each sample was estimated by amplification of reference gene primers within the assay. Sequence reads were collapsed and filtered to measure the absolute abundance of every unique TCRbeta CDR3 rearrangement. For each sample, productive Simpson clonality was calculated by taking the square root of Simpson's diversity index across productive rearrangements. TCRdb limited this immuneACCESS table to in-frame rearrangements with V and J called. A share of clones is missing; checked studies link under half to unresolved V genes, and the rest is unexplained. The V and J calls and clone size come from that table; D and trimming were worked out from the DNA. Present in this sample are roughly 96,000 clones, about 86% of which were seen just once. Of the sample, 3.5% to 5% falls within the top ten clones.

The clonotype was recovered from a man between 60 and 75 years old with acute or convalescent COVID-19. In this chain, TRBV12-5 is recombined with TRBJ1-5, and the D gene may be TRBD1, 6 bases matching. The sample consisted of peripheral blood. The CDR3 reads CASVKQGTEGNQPQHF. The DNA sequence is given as TGTGCTAGTGTTAAACAGGGTACAGAGGGCAATCAGCCCCAGCATTTT.